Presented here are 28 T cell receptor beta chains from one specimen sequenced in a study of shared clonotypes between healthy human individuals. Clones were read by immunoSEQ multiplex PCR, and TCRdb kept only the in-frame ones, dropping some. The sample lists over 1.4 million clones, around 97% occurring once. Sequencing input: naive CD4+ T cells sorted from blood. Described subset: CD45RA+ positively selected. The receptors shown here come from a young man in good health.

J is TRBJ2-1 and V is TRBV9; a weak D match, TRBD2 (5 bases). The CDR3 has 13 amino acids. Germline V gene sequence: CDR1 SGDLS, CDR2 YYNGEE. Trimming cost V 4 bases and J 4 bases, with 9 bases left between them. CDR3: CASSRDKYNEQFF. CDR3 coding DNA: TGTGCCAGCAGCCGGGATAAGTACAATGAGCAGTTCTTC.

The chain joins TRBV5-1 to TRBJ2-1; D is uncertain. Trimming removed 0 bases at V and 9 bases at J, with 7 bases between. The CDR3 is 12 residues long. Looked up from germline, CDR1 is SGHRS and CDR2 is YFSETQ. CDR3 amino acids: CASSLGQIEQFF. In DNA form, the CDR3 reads TGCGCCAGCAGCTTGGGTCAGATTGAGCAGTTCTTC.

CDR3 DNA: TGTGCCAGCAGTTTGGTTGGCCACCCGTACCAAGAGACCCAGTACTTC. Translation gives CASSLVGHPYQETQYF. This chain uses TRBV27 with TRBJ2-5; no definite D call. Germline lookup yields CDR1 MNHEY and CDR2 SMNVEV (reference sequence). Trimming left V 3 bases short and J 0 bases short, with 14 bases between. This CDR3 comprises 16 residues.

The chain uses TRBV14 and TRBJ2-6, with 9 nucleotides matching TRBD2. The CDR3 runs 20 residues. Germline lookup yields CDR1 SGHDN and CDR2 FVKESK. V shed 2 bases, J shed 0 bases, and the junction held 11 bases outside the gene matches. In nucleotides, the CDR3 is TGTGCCAGCAGCCAACACAAAGGTGTTAGCGGGAGCTCTGGGGCCAACGTCCTGACTTTC. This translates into CASSQHKGVSGSSGANVLTF.

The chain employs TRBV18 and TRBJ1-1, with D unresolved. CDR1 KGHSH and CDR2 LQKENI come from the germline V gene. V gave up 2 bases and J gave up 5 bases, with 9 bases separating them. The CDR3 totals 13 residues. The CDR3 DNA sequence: TGTGCCAGCTCACCAATTCCGGGAACTGAAGCTTTCTTT. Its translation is CASSPIPGTEAFF.

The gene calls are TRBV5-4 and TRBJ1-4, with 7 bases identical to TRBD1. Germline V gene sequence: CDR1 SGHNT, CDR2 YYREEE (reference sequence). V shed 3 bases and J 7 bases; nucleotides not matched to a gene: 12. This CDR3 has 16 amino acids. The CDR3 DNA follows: TGTGCCAGCAGCTCCATTGAGGGGGCGGATGGTGAAAAACTGTTTTTT. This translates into CASSSIEGADGEKLFF.

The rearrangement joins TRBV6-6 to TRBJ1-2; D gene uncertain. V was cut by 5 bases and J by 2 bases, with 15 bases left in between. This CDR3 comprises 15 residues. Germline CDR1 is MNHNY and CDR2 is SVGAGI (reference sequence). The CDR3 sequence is CASSGGIDLNYGYTF. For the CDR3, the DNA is TGTGCCAGCAGTGGCGGGATTGATCTCAACTATGGCTACACCTTC.

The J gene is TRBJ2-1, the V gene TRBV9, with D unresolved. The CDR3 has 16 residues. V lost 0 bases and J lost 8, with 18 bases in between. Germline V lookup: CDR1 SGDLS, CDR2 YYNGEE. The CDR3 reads CASSVVASGGLYEQFF. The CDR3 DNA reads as TGTGCCAGCAGCGTAGTAGCTTCTGGTGGGTTATATGAGCAGTTCTTC.

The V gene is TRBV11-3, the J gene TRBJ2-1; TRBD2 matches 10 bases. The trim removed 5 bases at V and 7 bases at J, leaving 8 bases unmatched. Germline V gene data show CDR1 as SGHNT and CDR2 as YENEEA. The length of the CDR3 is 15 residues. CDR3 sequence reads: CASSQAGGPLNEQFF. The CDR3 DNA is TGTGCCAGCAGCCAAGCGGGAGGGCCTTTGAATGAGCAGTTCTTC.

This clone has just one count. The CDR3 protein is CSVARTVNTGELFF. The CDR3 nucleotides read TGCAGCGTTGCTAGGACCGTCAACACCGGGGAGCTGTTTTTT. The chain combines TRBV29-1 with TRBJ2-2; D is undetermined. Germline V gene lookup returns CDR1 SQVTM and CDR2 ANQGSEA. The ends were cut back, 4 bases at V and 2 bases at J, with 11 bases in the middle. This CDR3 spans 14 amino acids.

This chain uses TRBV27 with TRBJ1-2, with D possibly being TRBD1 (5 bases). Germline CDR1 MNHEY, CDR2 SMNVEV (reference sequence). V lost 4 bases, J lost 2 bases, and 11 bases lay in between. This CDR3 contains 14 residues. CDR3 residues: CASSSGGGNYGYTF. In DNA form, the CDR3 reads TGTGCCAGCAGTTCCGGGGGGGGGAACTATGGCTACACCTTC.

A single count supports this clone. CDR3 sequence: CASSPGTVRGYTF. CDR3 nucleotides: TGTGCCAGCAGCCCCGGGACAGTTCGCGGCTACACCTTC. V and J are TRBV7-9 and TRBJ1-2; 7 nucleotides line up with TRBD1. The CDR3 consists of 13 residues. Per the germline V gene, CDR1 is SEHNR and CDR2 is FQNEAQ (reference sequence). V lost 5 bases to trimming and J lost 8 bases; unmatched junction nucleotides: 8.

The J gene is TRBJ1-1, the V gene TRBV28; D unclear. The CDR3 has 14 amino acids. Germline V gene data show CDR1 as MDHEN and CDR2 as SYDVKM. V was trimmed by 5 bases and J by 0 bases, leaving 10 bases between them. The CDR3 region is CASSPAGLNTEAFF. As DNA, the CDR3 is TGTGCCAGCAGTCCCGCCGGTCTGAACACTGAAGCTTTCTTT.

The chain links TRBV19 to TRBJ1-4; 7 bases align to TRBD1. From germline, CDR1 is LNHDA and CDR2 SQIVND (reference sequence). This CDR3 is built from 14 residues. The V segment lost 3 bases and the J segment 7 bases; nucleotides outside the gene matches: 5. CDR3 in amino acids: CASSIQGGGEKLFF. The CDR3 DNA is TGTGCCAGTAGTATCCAGGGGGGAGGTGAAAAACTGTTTTTT.

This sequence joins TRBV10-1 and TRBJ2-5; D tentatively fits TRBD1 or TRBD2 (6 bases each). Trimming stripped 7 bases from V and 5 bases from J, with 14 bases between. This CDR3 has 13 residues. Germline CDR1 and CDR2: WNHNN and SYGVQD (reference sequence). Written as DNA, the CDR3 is TGCGCCAGCAACGGGGGCCTGGGGGAGACCCAGTACTTC. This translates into CASNGGLGETQYF.

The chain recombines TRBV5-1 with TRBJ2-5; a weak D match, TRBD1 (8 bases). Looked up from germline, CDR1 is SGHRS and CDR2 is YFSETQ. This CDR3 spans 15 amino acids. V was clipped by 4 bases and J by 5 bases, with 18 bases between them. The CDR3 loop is CASSPGGQGSETQYF. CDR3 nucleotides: TGCGCCAGCAGCCCGGGAGGACAGGGTAGCGAGACCCAGTACTTC.

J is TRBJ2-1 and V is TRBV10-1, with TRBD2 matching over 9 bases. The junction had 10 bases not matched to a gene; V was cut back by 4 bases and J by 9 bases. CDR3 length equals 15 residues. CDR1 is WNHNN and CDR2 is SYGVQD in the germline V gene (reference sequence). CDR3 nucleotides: TGCGCCAGCAGTGGTGGCGTTAGCGGGAGATCTGAGCAGTTCTTC. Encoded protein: CASSGGVSGRSEQFF.

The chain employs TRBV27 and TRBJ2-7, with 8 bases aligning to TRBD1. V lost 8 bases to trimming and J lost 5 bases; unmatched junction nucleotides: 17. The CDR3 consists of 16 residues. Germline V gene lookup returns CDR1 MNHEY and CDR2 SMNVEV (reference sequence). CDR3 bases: TGTGCCAGCTCTTTGAGGCGGGACAGGATTTACCACGAGCAGTACTTC. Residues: CASSLRRDRIYHEQYF.

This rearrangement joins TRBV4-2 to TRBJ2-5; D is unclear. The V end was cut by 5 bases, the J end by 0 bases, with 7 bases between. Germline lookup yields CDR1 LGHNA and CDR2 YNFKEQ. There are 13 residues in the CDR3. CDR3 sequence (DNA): TGTGCCAGCAGCTTCCGAGACCAAGAGACCCAGTACTTC. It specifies CASSFRDQETQYF.

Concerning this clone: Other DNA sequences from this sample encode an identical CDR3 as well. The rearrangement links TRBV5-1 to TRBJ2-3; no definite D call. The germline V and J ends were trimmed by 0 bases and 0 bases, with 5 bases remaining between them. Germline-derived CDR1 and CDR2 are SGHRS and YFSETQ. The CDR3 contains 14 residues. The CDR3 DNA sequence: TGCGCCAGCAGCTTGGGCAGAAGCACAGATACGCAGTATTTT. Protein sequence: CASSLGRSTDTQYF.

The CDR3 sequence is CASSLRQPEAFF. CDR3 bases: TGTGCCAGCAGCCTCAGACAACCTGAAGCTTTCTTT. The chain employs TRBV28 and TRBJ1-1; no firm D call. Germline lookup yields CDR1 MDHEN and CDR2 SYDVKM. V shed 6 bases and J shed 6 bases, with 11 bases lying between them. This CDR3 has 12 amino acids.

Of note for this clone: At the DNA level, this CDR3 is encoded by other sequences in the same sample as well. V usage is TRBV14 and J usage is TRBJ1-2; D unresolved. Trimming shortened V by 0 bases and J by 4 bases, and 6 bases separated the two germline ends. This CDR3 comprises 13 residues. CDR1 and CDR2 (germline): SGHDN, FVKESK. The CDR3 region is CASSQDRSYGYTF. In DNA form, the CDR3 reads TGTGCCAGCAGCCAAGATCGGAGCTATGGCTACACCTTC.

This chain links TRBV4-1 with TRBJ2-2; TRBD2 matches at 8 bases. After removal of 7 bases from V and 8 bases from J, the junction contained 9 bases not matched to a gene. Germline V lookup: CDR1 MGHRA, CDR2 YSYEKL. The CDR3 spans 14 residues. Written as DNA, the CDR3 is TGCGCCAGCACCCCGGGGACTAGAGAGGGGGAGCTGTTTTTT. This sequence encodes CASTPGTREGELFF.

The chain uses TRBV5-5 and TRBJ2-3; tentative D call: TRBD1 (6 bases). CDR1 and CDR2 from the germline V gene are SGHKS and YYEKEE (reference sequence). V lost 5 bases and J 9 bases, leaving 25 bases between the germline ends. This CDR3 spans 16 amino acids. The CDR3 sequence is CASSPTGTFSVWTQYF. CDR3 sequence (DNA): TGTGCCAGCAGTCCTACCGGGACATTCTCCGTCTGGACGCAGTATTTT.

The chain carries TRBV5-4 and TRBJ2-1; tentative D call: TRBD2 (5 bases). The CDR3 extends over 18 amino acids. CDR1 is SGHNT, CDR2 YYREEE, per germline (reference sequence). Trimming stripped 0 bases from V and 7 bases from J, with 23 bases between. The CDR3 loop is CASSLAGMGTMSRNEQFF. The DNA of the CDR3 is TGTGCCAGCAGCTTGGCCGGGATGGGTACAATGAGTAGAAATGAGCAGTTCTTC. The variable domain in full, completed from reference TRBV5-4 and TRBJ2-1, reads ETGVTQSPTHLIKTRGQQVTLRCSSQSGHNTVSWYQQALGQGPQFIFQYYREEENGRGNFPPRFSGLQFPNYSSELNVNALELDDSALYLCASSLAGMGTMSRNEQFFGPGTRLTVL.

The CDR3 region has the DNA TGCGCCAGCAGCTTAGAGGTGGACACTGAAGCTTTCTTT. It is translated as CASSLEVDTEAFF. This chain joins TRBV5-1 and TRBJ1-1; D is ambiguous. There are 13 residues in the CDR3. V was pared by 2 bases and J by 3 bases, with 8 bases between. The V gene's germline CDR1 is SGHRS and CDR2 YFSETQ.

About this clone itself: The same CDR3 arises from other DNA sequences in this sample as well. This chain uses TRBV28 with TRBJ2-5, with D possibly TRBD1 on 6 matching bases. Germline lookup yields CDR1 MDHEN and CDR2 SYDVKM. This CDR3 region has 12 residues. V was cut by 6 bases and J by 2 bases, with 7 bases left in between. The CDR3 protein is CASRTGQETQYF. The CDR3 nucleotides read TGTGCCAGCAGAACAGGGCAAGAGACCCAGTACTTC.

The CDR3 reads CASSLYSGVSTDTQYF. The CDR3 DNA reads as TGTGCCAGCAGCTTGTATTCGGGCGTTAGCACAGATACGCAGTATTTT. This chain links TRBV5-4 with TRBJ2-3; D is unresolved. Trimming stripped 1 base from V and 0 bases from J, with 12 bases between. The CDR3 has 16 residues. Germline CDR1 SGHNT, CDR2 YYREEE (reference sequence).